Below, 27 T cell receptor beta chains from the same sample are listed, as sequenced in a study of cytomegalovirus exposure and HLA in healthy donors. 60 Vbeta and 13 Jbeta primers were used in PCR. The table came from immunoSEQ multiplex PCR; TCRdb's copy has only in-frame clones and leaves some out. The data show around 92,000 clones, with about three quarters seen just once and approximately 15% held by the top ten. Sample: PBMCs. All receptors come from a man aged 60 to 69 in good health and CMV-seropositive.

The V and J genes are TRBV19 and TRBJ1-6; D possibly corresponds to TRBD1 (6 bases). The CDR3 sequence is 19 residues long. Per the germline V gene, CDR1 is LNHDA and CDR2 is SQIVND (reference sequence). V lost 2 bases, J lost 8 bases, and 25 bases lay in between. DNA of the CDR3: TGTGCCAGTAGTATACATCATACAGGGAACCAGGCCTGGGATTCACCCCTCCACTTT. It encodes CASSIHHTGNQAWDSPLHF.

The gene calls are TRBV10-3 and TRBJ1-3, with D possibly being TRBD1 (5 bases). Germline V lookup: CDR1 ENHRY, CDR2 SYGVKD. Trimming stripped 6 bases from V and 1 base from J, with 13 bases between. The CDR3 sequence is 15 residues long. In nucleotides, the CDR3 is TGTGCCATCAGCGAAGGGGATGGGTCTGGAAACACCATATATTTT. Its translation: CAISEGDGSGNTIYF.

The table lists this clone with a few counts. The V gene is TRBV6-5, the J gene TRBJ1-5, with D uncertain. CDR1 is MNHEY, CDR2 SVGAGI, per germline. Trimming cost V 5 bases and J 5 bases, with 16 bases left between them. CDR3 size: 15 residues. This CDR3 is CASSPRLRGHQPQHF. For the CDR3, the DNA is TGTGCCAGCAGTCCACGGCTTCGTGGGCATCAGCCCCAGCATTTT.

This clone was picked up a small number of times. The genes are TRBV12-5 and TRBJ2-3; tentative D call: TRBD1 (6 bases). The CDR3 runs to 16 residues. Germline V CDR1 and CDR2: LGHNT, FRNRAP. V was pared by 0 bases and J by 2 bases, with 12 bases between. DNA of the CDR3: TGTGCTAGTGGTTTGGTACAGGGTTGGTACACAGATACGCAGTATTTT. This translates into CASGLVQGWYTDTQYF.

The V call is TRBV28, the J call TRBJ1-2, with D perhaps matching TRBD1 (5 bases). With 7 bases removed from V and 2 bases from J, the gap between germline ends came to 20 bases. This CDR3 is 16 amino acids long. Germline CDR1 and CDR2: MDHEN and SYDVKM. CDR3 residues: CASTPITGQFNYGYTF. CDR3 coding DNA: TGTGCCAGCACTCCCATCACAGGCCAATTCAACTATGGCTACACCTTC.

Only one count was recorded for this clone. The rearrangement uses TRBV9 and TRBJ1-1; D gene ambiguous. The germline gives CDR1 SGDLS, CDR2 YYNGEE. The CDR3 sequence is 15 residues long. V was trimmed by 0 bases and J by 2 bases, leaving 11 bases between them. The CDR3 sequence is CASSVEGASNTEAFF. The CDR3 DNA is TGTGCCAGCAGCGTAGAAGGAGCGAGTAACACTGAAGCTTTCTTT.

The chain is built from TRBV11-3 and TRBJ1-6; the match to TRBD1 covers 7 bases. After removal of 3 bases from V and 10 bases from J, the junction contained 9 bases not matched to a gene. From germline, CDR1 is SGHNT and CDR2 YENEEA. The CDR3 loop spans 15 amino acids. This CDR3 reads CASSFRGQGPSPLHF. The CDR3 bases are TGTGCCAGCAGCTTTAGGGGGCAGGGCCCATCACCCCTCCACTTT.

The chain has TRBV19 and TRBJ1-6, with D unresolved. This CDR3 is built from 14 residues. Trimming stripped 5 bases from V and 6 bases from J, with 11 bases between. The germline gives CDR1 LNHDA, CDR2 SQIVND (reference sequence). This chain's CDR3 is CASSPRLSNSPLHF. The CDR3 region has the DNA TGTGCCAGTAGTCCTAGACTTAGTAATTCACCCCTCCACTTT. Full variable domain (outside the CDR3, taken from reference TRBV19 and TRBJ1-6): DGGITQSPKYLFRKEGQNVTLSCEQNLNHDAMYWYRQDPGQGLRLIYYSQIVNDFQKGDIAEGYSVSREKKESFPLTVTSAQKNPTAFYLCASSPRLSNSPLHFGNGTRLTVT.

This chain connects TRBV29-1 to TRBJ2-7, with D possibly TRBD2 on 7 matching bases. This CDR3 has 16 residues. Looked up from germline, CDR1 is SQVTM and CDR2 is ANQGSEA. The V and J ends lost 4 bases and 3 bases respectively, with 22 bases between them. The CDR3 DNA reads TGCAGCGTTGCTATTTTCGGGCGGGGGCCCTACTACGAGCAGTACTTC. Protein product: CSVAIFGRGPYYEQYF.

The CDR3 coding sequence is TGTGCCAAAAACAGGGGGCAGAGTTCACCCCTCCACTTT. Amino acid sequence: CAKNRGQSSPLHF. J is TRBJ1-6 and V is TRBV2; 9 bases line up with TRBD1. Germline loops: CDR1 SNHLY, CDR2 FYNNEI. This CDR3 contains 13 residues. V was clipped by 10 bases and J by 9 bases; unmatched bases: 7.

This clone came up once. V is TRBV10-3 and J is TRBJ2-6; TRBD1 aligns across 8 bases. This CDR3 has 16 amino acids. From germline, CDR1 is ENHRY and CDR2 SYGVKD. Trimming took 9 bases from V and 0 from J; bases not matched to a gene: 7. In DNA form, the CDR3 reads TGTGCCATTATGACAGGGGATTACTCTGGGGCCAACGTCCTGACTTTC. It specifies CAIMTGDYSGANVLTF.

There are a few counts of this clone. The CDR3 DNA reads as TGTGCCTGGACCCGGGACACCTTCTCTGGAAACACCATATATTTT. This gives the protein CAWTRDTFSGNTIYF. This chain uses TRBV30 with TRBJ1-3, with D possibly TRBD1 on 6 matching bases. The germline CDR1 and CDR2 sequences are GTSNPN and SVGIG (reference sequence). This CDR3 has 15 residues. Between the trimmed V and J ends, which lost 4 bases and 0 bases, there was a span of 13 bases.

The chain recombines TRBV21-1 with TRBJ1-6; TRBD1 is taken as the D call from the table, unchecked against the DNA. TRBV21-1 is an annotated pseudogene. The CDR3 extends over 16 amino acids. The CDR3 here is CARLGQGASYNSPLHF. CDR3 bases: TGTGCCAGGCTAGGACAGGGGGCTTCCTATAATTCACCCCTCCACTTT.

The V and J genes are TRBV2 and TRBJ2-1; D is uncertain. V was shortened by 3 bases and J by 7 bases, with 10 bases between the two germline ends. Germline CDR1 is SNHLY and CDR2 is FYNNEI. This CDR3 is 13 amino acids long. The CDR3: CASSDSSRNEQFF. The CDR3 region has the DNA TGTGCCAGCAGTGACAGTTCTCGAAATGAGCAGTTCTTC.

The genes are TRBV5-1 and TRBJ2-1; 7 bases are a match to TRBD2. This CDR3 contains 14 residues. Trimming removed 8 bases from V and 4 bases from J; junction bases left unmatched: 9. Germline values: CDR1 SGHRS, CDR2 YFSETQ. The CDR3 nucleotides read TGCGCCAGTAGAACGGGACTACAATACAATGAGCAGTTCTTC. Translated, it gives CASRTGLQYNEQFF.

The chain is built from TRBV20-1 and TRBJ1-2, with a possible D match to TRBD1 (6 bases). The germline gives CDR1 DFQATT, CDR2 SNEGSKA (reference sequence). The CDR3 sequence is 11 residues long. CDR3 sequence reads: CRPKGGNGYTF. Written as DNA, the CDR3 is TGCAGGCCCAAAGGGGGAAATGGCTACACCTTC.

The J gene is TRBJ2-1, the V gene TRBV28; 8 nucleotides match TRBD1. The ends lost 7 bases at V and 10 bases at J; junction bases unmatched: 15. In germline, CDR1 is MDHEN, CDR2 SYDVKM. The CDR3 spans 15 residues. The CDR3 bases are TGTGCCAGCACTATACCGGGACAGGTACCTCCGGAGCAGTTCTTC. This sequence encodes CASTIPGQVPPEQFF. Drawing the rest from reference TRBV28 and TRBJ2-1, the complete variable domain is DVKVTQSSRYLVKRTGEKVFLECVQDMDHENMFWYRQDPGLGLRLIYFSYDVKMKEKGDIPEGYSVSREKKERFSLILESASTNQTSMYLCASTIPGQVPPEQFFGPGTRLTVL.

The chain recombines TRBV5-1 with TRBJ1-2; 8 bases align to TRBD1. This CDR3 is 15 amino acids long. In germline, CDR1 is SGHRS, CDR2 YFSETQ. Unmatched junction bases numbered 6, after V lost 0 bases and J lost 5 bases. The CDR3 here is CASSLEGQATYGYTF. The DNA for the CDR3 is TGCGCCAGCAGCTTGGAGGGACAGGCGACTTATGGCTACACCTTC.

This clone was recorded a few times. V is TRBV7-3 and J is TRBJ2-6, with 7 bases lining up with TRBD2. Germline lookup yields CDR1 SGHTA and CDR2 FQGTGA. The CDR3 loop spans 15 amino acids. V lost 2 bases, J lost 3 bases, and 1 base stayed unmatched. CDR3 in DNA: TGTGCCAGCAGCTTAGGCGGGGGTGGGGCCAACGTCCTGACTTTC. It codes for CASSLGGGGANVLTF.

This sequence joins TRBV2 and TRBJ2-7, with a possible D match to TRBD2 (6 bases). The CDR3 is 13 amino acids. Trimming took off 5 bases at V and 0 bases at J, with 8 bases between the two ends. The germline CDR1 and CDR2 sequences are SNHLY and FYNNEI. CDR3 amino acids: CASSRGFSYEQYF. For the CDR3, the DNA is TGTGCCAGCAGTCGGGGGTTCTCCTACGAGCAGTACTTC. Variable domain in full (rest from reference TRBV2 and TRBJ2-7): EPEVTQTPSHQVTQMGQEVILRCVPISNHLYFYWYRQILGQKVEFLVSFYNNEISEKSEIFDDQFSVERPDGSNFTLKIRSTKLEDSAMYFCASSRGFSYEQYFGPGTRLTVT.

Comments on this clone: A read error may account for a junction end that differs from germline. The genes are TRBV9 and TRBJ1-2; 10 nucleotides line up with TRBD1. There are 11 residues in the CDR3. CDR1 and CDR2 from the germline V gene are SGDLS and YYNGEE. This CDR3 is CASSVGDRGEF. CDR3 in DNA: TGTGCCAGCTCCGTAGGGGACAGGGGAGAGTTC.

V gene TRBV29-1 combines with J gene TRBJ2-3, with TRBD2 matching over 13 bases. V trimming: 6 bases; J trimming: 2 bases; junction bases outside the gene matches: 5. Germline CDR1 SQVTM, CDR2 ANQGSEA. The CDR3 contains 15 residues. The CDR3, as DNA: TGCAGCGTCCGGACTAGCGGGGGATACACAGATACGCAGTATTTT. It specifies CSVRTSGGYTDTQYF.

The chain uses TRBV5-4 and TRBJ2-3; TRBD1 aligns across 9 bases. Germline loops: CDR1 SGHNT, CDR2 YYREEE (reference sequence). Trimming at V came to 2 bases and at J to 2 bases, leaving 6 bases not matched to a gene. The CDR3 runs to 16 residues. CDR3 nucleotides: TGTGCCAGCAGCTTCCCGGGACAGGGATACACAGATACGCAGTATTTT. Protein: CASSFPGQGYTDTQYF. Together with reference TRBV5-4 and TRBJ2-3, the CDR3 gives the full variable domain: ETGVTQSPTHLIKTRGQQVTLRCSSQSGHNTVSWYQQALGQGPQFIFQYYREEENGRGNFPPRFSGLQFPNYSSELNVNALELDDSALYLCASSFPGQGYTDTQYFGPGTRLTVL.

The rearrangement uses TRBV7-2 and TRBJ2-3, with D maybe TRBD2 (6 bases). Germline loops: CDR1 SGHTA, CDR2 FQGNSA. V dropped 1 base and J dropped 2 bases, with 10 bases sitting between them. This CDR3 region has 15 residues. CDR3 nucleotide sequence: TGTGCCAGCAGCTTAGGGGCGGGGTTCACAGATACGCAGTATTTT. As protein: CASSLGAGFTDTQYF.

This clone was picked up a small number of times. This chain uses TRBV2 with TRBJ2-5, with 7 positions matching TRBD1. CDR3 length: 14 amino acids. The V gene's germline CDR1 is SNHLY and CDR2 FYNNEI. Trimming removed 4 bases from V and 7 bases from J; junction bases left unmatched: 9. The CDR3 protein is CASSAVGGWGTQYF. As DNA, the CDR3 is TGTGCCAGCAGTGCTGTAGGGGGCTGGGGGACCCAGTACTTC. The whole variable domain, filled in from reference TRBV2 and TRBJ2-5, reads EPEVTQTPSHQVTQMGQEVILRCVPISNHLYFYWYRQILGQKVEFLVSFYNNEISEKSEIFDDQFSVERPDGSNFTLKIRSTKLEDSAMYFCASSAVGGWGTQYFGPGTRLLVL.

This clone was seen a few times. This rearrangement joins TRBV6-5 to TRBJ2-7; D not resolved. The ends were cut back, 6 bases at V and 3 bases at J, with 15 bases in the middle. CDR3 length equals 14 residues. Germline CDR1 MNHEY, CDR2 SVGAGI. This CDR3 reads CASSKTAGSYEQYF. The CDR3 bases are TGTGCCAGCAGCAAAACGGCAGGTAGCTACGAGCAGTACTTC.

This clone was picked up one time. CDR3 in amino acids: CASSFAGGPLREQYF. In nucleotides, the CDR3 is TGTGCCAGCAGTTTTGCGGGGGGCCCTCTACGTGAGCAGTACTTC. The chain uses TRBV28 and TRBJ2-7; TRBD2 agrees at 8 bases. The CDR3 runs 15 residues. V gave up 3 bases and J gave up 7 bases; unmatched junction bases: 11. CDR1 and CDR2 from the germline V gene are MDHEN and SYDVKM.